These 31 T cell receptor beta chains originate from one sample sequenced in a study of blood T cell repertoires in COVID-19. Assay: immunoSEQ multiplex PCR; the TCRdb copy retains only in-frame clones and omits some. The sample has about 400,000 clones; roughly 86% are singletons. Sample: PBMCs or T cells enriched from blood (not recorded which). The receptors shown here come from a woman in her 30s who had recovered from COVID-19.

This chain's CDR3 is CASSLDPFSGNTIYF. The DNA for the CDR3 is TGTGCCAGCAGCTTAGATCCGTTTTCTGGAAACACCATATATTTT. V and J are TRBV7-2 and TRBJ1-3; D is unresolved. Germline loops: CDR1 SGHTA, CDR2 FQGNSA. The CDR3 covers 15 residues. Trimming removed 1 base at V and 1 base at J, with 8 bases between.

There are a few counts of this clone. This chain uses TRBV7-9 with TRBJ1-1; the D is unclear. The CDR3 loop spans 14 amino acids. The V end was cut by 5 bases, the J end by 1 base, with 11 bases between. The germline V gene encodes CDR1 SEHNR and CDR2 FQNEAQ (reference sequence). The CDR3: CASSGGSSNTEAFF. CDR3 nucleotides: TGTGCCAGCAGCGGAGGTAGTTCGAACACTGAAGCTTTCTTT.

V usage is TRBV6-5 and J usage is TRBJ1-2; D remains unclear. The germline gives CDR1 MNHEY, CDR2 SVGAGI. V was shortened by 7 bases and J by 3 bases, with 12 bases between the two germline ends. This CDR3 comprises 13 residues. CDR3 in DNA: TGTGCCAGCACCACGGAGCTGCACTATGGCTACACCTTC. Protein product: CASTTELHYGYTF.

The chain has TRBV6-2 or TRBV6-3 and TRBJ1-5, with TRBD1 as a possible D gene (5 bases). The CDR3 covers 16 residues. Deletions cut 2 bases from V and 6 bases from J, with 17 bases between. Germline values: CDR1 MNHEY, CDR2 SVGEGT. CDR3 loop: CASSYGAGIGSQPQHF. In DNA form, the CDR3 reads TGTGCCAGCAGTTACGGGGCGGGGATTGGGAGTCAGCCCCAGCATTTT.

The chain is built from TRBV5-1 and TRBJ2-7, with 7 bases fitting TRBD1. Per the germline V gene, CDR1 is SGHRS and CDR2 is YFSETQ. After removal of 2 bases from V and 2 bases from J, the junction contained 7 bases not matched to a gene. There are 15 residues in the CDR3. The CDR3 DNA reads TGCGCCAGCAGCTTCGACAGGGAAGGGACCTACGAGCAGTACTTC. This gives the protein CASSFDREGTYEQYF.

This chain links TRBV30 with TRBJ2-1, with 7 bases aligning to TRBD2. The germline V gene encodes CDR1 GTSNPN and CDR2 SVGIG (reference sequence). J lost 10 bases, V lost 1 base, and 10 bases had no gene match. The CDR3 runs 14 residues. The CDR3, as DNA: TGTGCCTGGAGTGCTGGGGTCCCGGGAGGCGAGCAGTTCTTC. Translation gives CAWSAGVPGGEQFF.

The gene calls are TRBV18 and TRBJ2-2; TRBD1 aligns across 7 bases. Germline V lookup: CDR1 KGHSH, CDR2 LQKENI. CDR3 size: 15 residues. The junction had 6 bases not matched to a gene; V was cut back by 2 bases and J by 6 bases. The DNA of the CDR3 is TGTGCCAGCTCACCAATGACAGGGAGCGCCGGGGAGCTGTTTTTT. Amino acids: CASSPMTGSAGELFF.

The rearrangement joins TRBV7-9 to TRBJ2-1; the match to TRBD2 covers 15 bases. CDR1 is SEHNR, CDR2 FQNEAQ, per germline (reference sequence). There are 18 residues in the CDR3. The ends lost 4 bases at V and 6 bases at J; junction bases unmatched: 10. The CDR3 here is CASSSGPGLAGGFNEQFF. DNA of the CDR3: TGTGCCAGCAGCTCCGGCCCGGGACTAGCGGGAGGTTTCAATGAGCAGTTCTTC. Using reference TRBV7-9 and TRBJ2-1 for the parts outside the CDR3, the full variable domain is DTGVSQNPRHKITKRGQNVTFRCDPISEHNRLYWYRQTLGQGPEFLTYFQNEAQLEKSRLLSDRFSAERPKGSFSTLEIQRTEQGDSAMYLCASSSGPGLAGGFNEQFFGPGTRLTVL.

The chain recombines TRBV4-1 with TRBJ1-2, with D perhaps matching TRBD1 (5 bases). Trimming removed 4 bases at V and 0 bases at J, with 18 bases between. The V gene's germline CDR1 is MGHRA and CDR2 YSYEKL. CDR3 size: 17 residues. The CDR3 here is CASSRSGIKVSNYGYTF. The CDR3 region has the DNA TGCGCCAGCAGCCGGTCAGGGATAAAGGTGTCTAACTATGGCTACACCTTC.

CDR3 sequence: CASSPFSVAIQETQYF. The CDR3 nucleotides read TGTGCCAGCTCACCTTTTTCCGTCGCTATCCAAGAGACCCAGTACTTC. This chain links TRBV18 with TRBJ2-5; D unclear. The CDR3 is made up of 16 amino acids. The ends were cut back, 3 bases at V and 1 base at J, with 15 bases in the middle. Per the germline V gene, CDR1 is KGHSH and CDR2 is LQKENI.

The CDR3 spells CASSPRTGAYEQYF. The CDR3 DNA is TGTGCCAGCAGTCCCCGGACAGGGGCCTACGAGCAGTACTTC. V usage is TRBV27 and J usage is TRBJ2-7; 9 nucleotides match TRBD1. The CDR3 consists of 14 residues. V shed 5 bases, J shed 2 bases, and the junction held 4 bases outside the gene matches. The germline CDR1 and CDR2 sequences are MNHEY and SMNVEV (reference sequence).

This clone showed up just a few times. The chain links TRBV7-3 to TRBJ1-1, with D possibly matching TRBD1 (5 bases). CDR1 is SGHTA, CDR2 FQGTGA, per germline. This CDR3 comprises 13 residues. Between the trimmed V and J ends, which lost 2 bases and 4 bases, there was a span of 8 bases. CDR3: CASSLWGGTEAFF. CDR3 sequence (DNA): TGTGCCAGCAGCTTATGGGGGGGCACTGAAGCTTTCTTT.

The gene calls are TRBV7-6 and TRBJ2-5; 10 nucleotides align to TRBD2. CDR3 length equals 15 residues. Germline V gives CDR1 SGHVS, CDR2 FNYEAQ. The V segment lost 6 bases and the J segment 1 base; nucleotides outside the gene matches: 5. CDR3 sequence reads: CASRRTSGFQETQYF. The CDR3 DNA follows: TGTGCCAGCAGGAGGACTAGCGGCTTCCAAGAGACCCAGTACTTC.

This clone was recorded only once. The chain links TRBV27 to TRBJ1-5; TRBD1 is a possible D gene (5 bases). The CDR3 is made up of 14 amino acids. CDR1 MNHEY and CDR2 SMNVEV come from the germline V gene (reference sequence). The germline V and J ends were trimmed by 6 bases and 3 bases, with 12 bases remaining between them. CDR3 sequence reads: CASSVDGHNQPQHF. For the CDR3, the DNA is TGTGCCAGCAGCGTGGACGGACACAATCAGCCCCAGCATTTT.

The CDR3: CASSAGLSQETQYF. The CDR3, as DNA: TGTGCCAGCAGCGCGGGACTAAGTCAGGAGACCCAGTACTTC. The chain has TRBV9 and TRBJ2-5; 7 positions match TRBD2. The junction had 7 bases not matched to a gene; V was cut back by 3 bases and J by 5 bases. From germline, CDR1 is SGDLS and CDR2 YYNGEE. This CDR3 is 14 amino acids long.

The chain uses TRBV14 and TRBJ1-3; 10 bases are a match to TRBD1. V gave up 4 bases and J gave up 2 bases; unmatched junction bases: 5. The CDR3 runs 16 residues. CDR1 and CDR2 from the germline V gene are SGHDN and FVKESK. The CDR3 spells CASSRDRGGPGNTIYF. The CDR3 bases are TGTGCCAGCAGCCGGGACAGGGGCGGCCCTGGAAACACCATATATTTT.

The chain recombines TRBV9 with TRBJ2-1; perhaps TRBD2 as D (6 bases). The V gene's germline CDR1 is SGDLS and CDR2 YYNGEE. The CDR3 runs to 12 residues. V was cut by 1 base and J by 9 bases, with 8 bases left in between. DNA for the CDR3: TGTGCCAGCAGCGTACTGGGGGGTGAGCAGTTCTTC. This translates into CASSVLGGEQFF.

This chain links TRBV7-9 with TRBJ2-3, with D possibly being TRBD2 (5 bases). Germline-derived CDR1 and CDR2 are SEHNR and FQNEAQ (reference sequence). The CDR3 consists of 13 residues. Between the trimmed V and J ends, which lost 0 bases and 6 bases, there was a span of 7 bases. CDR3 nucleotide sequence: TGTGCCAGCAGCTTAGCAGCGGAGGATACGCAGTATTTT. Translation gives CASSLAAEDTQYF.

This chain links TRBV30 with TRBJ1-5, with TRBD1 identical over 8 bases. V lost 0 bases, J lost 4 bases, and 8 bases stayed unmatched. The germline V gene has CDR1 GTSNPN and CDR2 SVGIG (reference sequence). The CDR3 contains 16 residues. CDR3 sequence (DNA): TGTGCCTGGAGTGTACCTGCGCAGGGGGCGAATCAGCCCCAGCATTTT. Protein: CAWSVPAQGANQPQHF.

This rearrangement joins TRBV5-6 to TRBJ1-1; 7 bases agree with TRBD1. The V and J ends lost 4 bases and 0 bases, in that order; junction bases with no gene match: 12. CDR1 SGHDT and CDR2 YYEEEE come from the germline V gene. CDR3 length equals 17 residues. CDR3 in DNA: TGTGCCAGCAGCATACTCCAGACAGGGAGAATGAACACTGAAGCTTTCTTT. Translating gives CASSILQTGRMNTEAFF.

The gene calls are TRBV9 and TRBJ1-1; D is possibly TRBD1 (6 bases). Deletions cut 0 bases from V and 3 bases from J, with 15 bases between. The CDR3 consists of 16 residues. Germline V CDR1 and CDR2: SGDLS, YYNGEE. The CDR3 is CASSVGRLNRDTEAFF. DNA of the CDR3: TGTGCCAGCAGCGTAGGGCGGCTAAACAGGGACACTGAAGCTTTCTTT.

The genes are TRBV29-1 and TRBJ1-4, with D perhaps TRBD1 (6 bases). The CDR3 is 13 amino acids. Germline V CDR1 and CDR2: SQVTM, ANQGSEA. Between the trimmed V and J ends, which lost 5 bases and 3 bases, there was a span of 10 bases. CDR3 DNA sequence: TGCAGCGTTCGGACAGAAGCTAATGAAAAACTGTTTTTT. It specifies CSVRTEANEKLFF.

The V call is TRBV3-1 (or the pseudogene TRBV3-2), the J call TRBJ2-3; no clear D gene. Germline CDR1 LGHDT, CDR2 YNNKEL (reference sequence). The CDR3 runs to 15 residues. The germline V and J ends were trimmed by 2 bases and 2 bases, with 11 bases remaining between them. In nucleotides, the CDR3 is TGTGCCAGCAGCCAAATCTATAGCTCCACAGATACGCAGTATTTT. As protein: CASSQIYSSTDTQYF.

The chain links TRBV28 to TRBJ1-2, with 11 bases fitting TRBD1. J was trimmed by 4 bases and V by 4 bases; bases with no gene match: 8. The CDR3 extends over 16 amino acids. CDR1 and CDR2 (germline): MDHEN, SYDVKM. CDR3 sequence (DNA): TGTGCCAGCAGTTCCACCGGGACAGGGGGGGCCTATGGCTACACCTTC. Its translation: CASSSTGTGGAYGYTF.

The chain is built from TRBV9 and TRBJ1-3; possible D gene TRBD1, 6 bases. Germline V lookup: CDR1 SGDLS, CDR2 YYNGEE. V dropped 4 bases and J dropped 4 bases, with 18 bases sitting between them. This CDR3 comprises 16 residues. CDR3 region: CASSSRSGHPGNTIYF. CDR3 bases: TGTGCCAGCAGCTCAAGGTCGGGACACCCAGGAAACACCATATATTTT. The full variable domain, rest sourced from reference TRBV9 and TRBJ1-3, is DSGVTQTPKHLITATGQRVTLRCSPRSGDLSVYWYQQSLDQGLQFLIQYYNGEERAKGNILERFSAQQFPDLHSELNLSSLELGDSALYFCASSSRSGHPGNTIYFGEGSWLTVV.

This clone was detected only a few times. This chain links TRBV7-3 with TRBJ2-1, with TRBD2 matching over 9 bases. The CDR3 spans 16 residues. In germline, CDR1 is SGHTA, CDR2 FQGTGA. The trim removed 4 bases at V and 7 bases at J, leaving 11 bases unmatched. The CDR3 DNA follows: TGTGCCAGCAGCTCCGACTCGGCGGGGGGGCGTAATGAGCAGTTCTTC. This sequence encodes CASSSDSAGGRNEQFF.

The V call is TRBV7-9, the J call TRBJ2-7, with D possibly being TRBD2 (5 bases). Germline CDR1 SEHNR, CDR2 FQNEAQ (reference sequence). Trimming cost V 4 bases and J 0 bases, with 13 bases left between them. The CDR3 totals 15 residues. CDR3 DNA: TGTGCCAGCAGCTCCGCACAGCGGAGCTCCTACGAGCAGTACTTC. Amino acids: CASSSAQRSSYEQYF.

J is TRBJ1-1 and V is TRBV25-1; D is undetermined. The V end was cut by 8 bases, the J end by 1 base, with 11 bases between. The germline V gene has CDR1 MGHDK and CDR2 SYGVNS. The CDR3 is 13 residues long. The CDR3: CASGPQKNTEAFF. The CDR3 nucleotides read TGTGCCAGCGGCCCCCAAAAGAACACTGAAGCTTTCTTT.

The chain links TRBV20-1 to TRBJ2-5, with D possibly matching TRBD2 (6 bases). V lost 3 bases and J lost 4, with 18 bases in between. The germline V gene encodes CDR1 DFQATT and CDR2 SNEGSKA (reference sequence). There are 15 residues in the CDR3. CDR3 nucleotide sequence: TGCAGTGCTAGTTTTTCCGGGAGCGGGCGAGAGACCCAGTACTTC. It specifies CSASFSGSGRETQYF.

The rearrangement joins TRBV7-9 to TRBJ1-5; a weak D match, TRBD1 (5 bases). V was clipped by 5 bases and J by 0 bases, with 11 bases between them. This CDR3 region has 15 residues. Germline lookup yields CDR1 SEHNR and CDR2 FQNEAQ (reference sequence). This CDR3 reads CASSGPGLSNQPQHF. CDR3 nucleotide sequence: TGTGCCAGCAGCGGTCCGGGACTTAGCAATCAGCCCCAGCATTTT. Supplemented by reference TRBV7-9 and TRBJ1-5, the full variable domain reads DTGVSQNPRHKITKRGQNVTFRCDPISEHNRLYWYRQTLGQGPEFLTYFQNEAQLEKSRLLSDRFSAERPKGSFSTLEIQRTEQGDSAMYLCASSGPGLSNQPQHFGDGTRLSIL.

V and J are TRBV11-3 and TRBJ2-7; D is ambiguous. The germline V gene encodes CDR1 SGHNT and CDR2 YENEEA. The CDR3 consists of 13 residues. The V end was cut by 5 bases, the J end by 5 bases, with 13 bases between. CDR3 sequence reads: CASSLRSTDEQYF. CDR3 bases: TGTGCCAGCAGCCTACGTTCCACCGACGAGCAGTACTTC.